The 27 T cell receptor beta chains reported below all come from one sample, sequenced in a study of T cells expressing NK-cell markers. TCRdb reworked the 5' RACE reads into one entry per CDR3 protein, no DNA. In all, the sample yields under 200,000 distinct CDR3 sequences. The sequencing sample was made of blood T cells: a sorted CD56 or NKG2C T cell subset, CD4+ or CD8+ T cells, or bulk PBMC T cells (not recorded which). All receptors come from a woman between 18 and 70 years old in good health.

The chain is built from TRBV7-2 and TRBJ2-5; TCRdb reports TRBD1, a call that lacks DNA to check it against. Per germline, CDR1 SGHTA and CDR2 FQGNSA. CDR3 length: 17 amino acids. The CDR3 loop reads CASSLVTPQGYQETQYF.

The rearrangement links TRBV28 to TRBJ2-3; TCRdb returns TRBD1, unconfirmable since there is no DNA. The CDR3 is 16 residues long. Germline lookup yields CDR1 MDHEN and CDR2 SYDVKM. The CDR3 sequence is CASSLFPRAATDTQYF. The complete variable domain, with remaining parts taken from reference TRBV28 and TRBJ2-3, reads DVKVTQSSRYLVKRTGEKVFLECVQDMDHENMFWYRQDPGLGLRLIYFSYDVKMKEKGDIPEGYSVSREKKERFSLILESASTNQTSMYLCASSLFPRAATDTQYFGPGTRLTVL.

The rearrangement uses TRBV5-6 and TRBJ2-3; TCRdb gives TRBD1 as the D gene, but with no DNA this cannot be confirmed. The CDR3 runs to 17 residues. Germline CDR1 reads SGHDT; CDR2 reads YYEEEE. This CDR3 reads CASSFPRVGGPTDTQYF.

This CDR3 is CSASVPGTNEQFF. This chain joins TRBV20-1 and TRBJ2-1; TCRdb indicates TRBD1, and absent DNA this call remains unverified. The CDR3 covers 13 residues. The germline gives CDR1 DFQATT, CDR2 SNEGSKA (reference sequence).

This chain links TRBV7-3 with TRBJ1-6. CDR1 and CDR2 (germline): SGHTA, FQGTGA. CDR3 length: 15 residues. This CDR3 is CASSLMAGGNSPLHF.

J is TRBJ2-3 and V is TRBV7-3; TCRdb lists TRBD2, though no DNA is available to test this call. This CDR3 spans 17 amino acids. From germline, CDR1 is SGHTA and CDR2 FQGTGA. This chain's CDR3 is CASSSGLAGGAPDTQYF.

The V gene is TRBV7-2, the J gene TRBJ1-4; TCRdb calls TRBD1, which cannot be checked without DNA. CDR1 is SGHTA, CDR2 FQGNSA, per germline. CDR3 length equals 14 residues. The CDR3 sequence: CASSSQGVEEKLFF.

The rearrangement links TRBV7-6 to TRBJ1-5. Looked up from germline, CDR1 is SGHVS and CDR2 is FNYEAQ. There are 14 residues in the CDR3. The CDR3 sequence: CASSLEARNQPQHF.

This rearrangement joins TRBV29-1 to TRBJ1-1. The CDR3 runs 14 residues. Germline V gives CDR1 SQVTM, CDR2 ANQGSEA. CDR3 in amino acids: CSVEVGIINTEAFF.

This sequence joins TRBV12-3 or TRBV12-4 and TRBJ1-5; TCRdb's assignment of TRBD1 cannot be checked, as there is no DNA. This CDR3 is built from 18 residues. This CDR3 reads CASSLAGTGGISNQPQHF.

V is TRBV5-1 and J is TRBJ2-7; absent DNA, TCRdb's TRBD1 call cannot be checked. The CDR3 runs to 15 residues. CDR1 is SGHRS and CDR2 is YFSETQ in the germline V gene. The CDR3 is CASSPISTGVNEQYF.

The chain joins TRBV29-1 to TRBJ2-7; TCRdb indicates TRBD1, and absent DNA this call remains unverified. CDR3 length: 13 amino acids. Looked up from germline, CDR1 is SQVTM and CDR2 is ANQGSEA. CDR3 amino acids: CSVDSGGRGEQYF.

The V gene is TRBV20-1, the J gene TRBJ1-1; with no DNA, the TCRdb D assignment of TRBD1 cannot be verified. Germline assignment: CDR1 DFQATT and CDR2 SNEGSKA (reference sequence). The CDR3 contains 14 residues. The chain's CDR3 is CRPGRGGLNTEAFF.

The gene calls are TRBV5-1 and TRBJ2-5. The CDR3 length is 14 residues. Germline-derived CDR1 and CDR2 are SGHRS and YFSETQ. The CDR3 reads CASSLASRQETQYF. Full variable domain (remainder filled in from reference TRBV5-1 and TRBJ2-5): KAGVTQTPRYLIKTRGQQVTLSCSPISGHRSVSWYQQTPGQGLQFLFEYFSETQRNKGNFPGRFSGRQFSNSRSEMNVSTLELGDSALYLCASSLASRQETQYFGPGTRLLVL.

The chain carries TRBV20-1 and TRBJ2-5; the D call of TRBD1 rests on TCRdb alone, since no DNA is present to check it. This CDR3 contains 12 residues. Germline V lookup: CDR1 DFQATT, CDR2 SNEGSKA (reference sequence). This CDR3 reads CSAIAGKETQYF.

The gene calls are TRBV20-1 and TRBJ2-2; TCRdb returns TRBD2, unconfirmable since there is no DNA. Germline loops: CDR1 DFQATT, CDR2 SNEGSKA (reference sequence). The CDR3 totals 17 residues. The CDR3 reads CSAPGVAGGSWTGELFF.

The chain carries TRBV11-1 and TRBJ2-5; there is no DNA to check the TCRdb D call of TRBD1. Germline-derived CDR1 and CDR2 are SGHAT and FQDESV (reference sequence). The CDR3 has 19 amino acids. CDR3 sequence: CASSHANLRDRGRQETQYF.

The chain recombines TRBV6-2 or TRBV6-3 with TRBJ1-1; TCRdb's D call of TRBD1 is untestable without DNA. Germline CDR1 is MNHEY and CDR2 is SVGEGT. The CDR3 runs to 15 residues. The CDR3 loop reads CASREQGARNTEAFF.

This chain links TRBV16 with TRBJ1-3. The germline gives CDR1 KGHSY, CDR2 FQNENV. The CDR3 has 12 residues. CDR3 residues: CASSQWANTIYF.

The gene calls are TRBV5-6 and TRBJ2-3; TCRdb outputs TRBD1, but without DNA this stays unchecked. The CDR3 is 15 amino acids. In germline, CDR1 is SGHDT, CDR2 YYEEEE. CDR3: CASSQSGQGSDTQYF.

The CDR3 sequence is CASAQGQAISYEQYF. The chain uses TRBV18 and TRBJ2-7; TCRdb reports TRBD1, a call that lacks DNA to check it against. The CDR3 contains 15 residues. Germline loops: CDR1 KGHSH, CDR2 LQKENI. Based on the CDR3 plus reference TRBV18 and TRBJ2-7, the full variable domain is NAGVMQNPRHLVRRRGQEARLRCSPMKGHSHVYWYRQLPEEGLKFMVYLQKENIIDESGMPKERFSAEFPKEGPSILRIQQVVRGDSAAYFCASAQGQAISYEQYFGPGTRLTVT.

The chain combines TRBV20-1 with TRBJ1-5. CDR1 and CDR2 (germline): DFQATT, SNEGSKA (reference sequence). The CDR3 consists of 16 residues. This CDR3 is CSARGDGWDSNQPQHF.

The chain joins TRBV15 to TRBJ1-5; there is no DNA to check the TCRdb D call of TRBD1. The CDR3 has 15 amino acids. CDR1 and CDR2 (germline): LNHNV, YYDKDF (reference sequence). The CDR3 is CATSRNTGSGQPQHF.

The J gene is TRBJ2-3, the V gene TRBV11-2; without DNA, the TCRdb call of TRBD2 cannot be checked. Germline CDR1 is SGHAT and CDR2 is FQNNGV. The length of the CDR3 is 14 residues. The CDR3 region is CASSFSASSDTQYF.

The rearrangement links TRBV29-1 to TRBJ1-2; without DNA, the TCRdb call of TRBD1 cannot be checked. The CDR3 extends over 13 amino acids. The germline V gene has CDR1 SQVTM and CDR2 ANQGSEA. The CDR3 loop reads CSAGHPYDYGYTF.

CDR3 protein: CASSQAATEAFF. The chain has TRBV4-1 and TRBJ1-1. Germline CDR1 MGHRA, CDR2 YSYEKL. The CDR3 has 12 residues.

J is TRBJ2-1 and V is TRBV20-1; TCRdb selects TRBD2, and the lack of DNA leaves this call unchecked. This CDR3 region has 15 residues. CDR1 is DFQATT, CDR2 SNEGSKA, per germline (reference sequence). CDR3 loop: CSALSRLAGYNEQFF.